One sample yielded the 18 T cell receptor beta chains listed below, sequenced in a study of blood T cells in healthy people across ages. Using a J-beta primer mix together with a sample-barcoded 5' primer, a second PCR was run for about 6 to 11 cycles. TCRdb redid the calling of the 5' RACE reads with MiXCR, one entry per CDR3 protein. The sample records 800,000 or so distinct CDR3 sequences, around 45% being singletons. The specimen was blood. The receptors shown here come from a man older than 75 in good health.

There are many counts of this clonotype. V and J are TRBV20-1 and TRBJ2-7, with TRBD1 identical over 7 bases. Germline assignment: CDR1 DFQATT and CDR2 SNEGSKA (reference sequence). V gave up 6 bases and J gave up 2 bases; unmatched junction bases: 10. This CDR3 has 14 amino acids. CDR3 residues: CSARGQPNTYEQYF. CDR3 nucleotides: TGCAGTGCCCGGGGACAGCCCAACACCTACGAGCAGTACTTC.

This clonotype was seen at least ten times. J is TRBJ2-7 and V is TRBV20-1; D might be TRBD2 (6 bases). This CDR3 has 14 amino acids. CDR1 DFQATT and CDR2 SNEGSKA come from the germline V gene (reference sequence). The ends were cut back, 0 bases at V and 4 bases at J, with 13 bases in the middle. CDR3 nucleotides: TGCAGTGCTAGAGATGGGGGGTTCGGTTACGAGCAGTACTTC. The encoded protein is CSARDGGFGYEQYF.

This sequence joins TRBV20-1 and TRBJ2-2; D is uncertain. This CDR3 has 12 amino acids. Per the germline V gene, CDR1 is DFQATT and CDR2 is SNEGSKA (reference sequence). The V gene lost 2 bases and the J gene lost 7 bases, with 8 bases spanning the gap. The DNA of the CDR3 is TGCAGTGCTAGACACGGGCTCGGGGAGCTGTTTTTT. It specifies CSARHGLGELFF.

The rearrangement links TRBV7-2 to TRBJ2-1; the match to TRBD2 covers 10 bases. The CDR3 extends over 16 amino acids. Losses at the gene ends were 7 bases for V and 13 bases for J; bases not matched to a gene: 19. Per the germline V gene, CDR1 is SGHTA and CDR2 is FQGNSA. In nucleotides, the CDR3 is TGTGCCAGCACGGTCGCTAGCGGGAGAAATTGGGAGACCCAGTTCTTC. It encodes CASTVASGRNWETQFF. The variable domain in full, completed from reference TRBV7-2 and TRBJ2-1, reads GAGVSQSPSNKVTEKGKDVELRCDPISGHTALYWYRQSLGQGLEFLIYFQGNSAPDKSGLPSDRFSAERTGGSVSTLTIQRTQQEDSAVYLCASTVASGRNWETQFFGPGTRLTVL.

This clonotype was found a few times. This chain joins TRBV6-2 or TRBV6-3 and TRBJ2-7, with 13 bases lining up with TRBD2. V gave up 5 bases and J gave up 2 bases; unmatched junction bases: 12. Germline CDR1 MNHEY, CDR2 SVGEGT. CDR3 size: 18 residues. The CDR3 DNA reads TGTGCCAGCAGTCAACCCCCGGGACTAGCGGGATATACCTACGAGCAGTACTTC. This codes for CASSQPPGLAGYTYEQYF.

The rearrangement links TRBV30 to TRBJ1-2; no firm D call. The CDR3 sequence is 13 residues long. Per the germline V gene, CDR1 is GTSNPN and CDR2 is SVGIG (reference sequence). The V end lost 3 bases, the J end lost 10 bases, and 18 bases lay between the germline ends. The CDR3 DNA reads as TGTGCCTGGAGGCTCCAAACACTTGATGACTACACCTTC. This sequence encodes CAWRLQTLDDYTF.

In its sample, this clonotype was seen a few times. The rearrangement joins TRBV20-1 to TRBJ2-1; 8 positions match TRBD2. CDR3 size: 13 residues. Germline CDR1 and CDR2: DFQATT and SNEGSKA (reference sequence). Trimming at V came to 6 bases and at J to 12 bases, leaving 13 bases not matched to a gene. Written as DNA, the CDR3 is TGCAGTGCGGGGGGAAGCGGGAGACGAGGGCAGTTCTTC. This encodes CSAGGSGRRGQFF.

The CDR3: CASSLGSRPSNQPQHF. CDR3 nucleotide sequence: TGTGCCAGCAGTTTAGGCAGCCGTCCTAGCAATCAGCCCCAGCATTTT. The V and J genes are TRBV28 and TRBJ1-5; no clear D. Per germline, CDR1 MDHEN and CDR2 SYDVKM. The CDR3 totals 16 residues. V was pared by 2 bases and J by 0 bases, with 11 bases between. Full variable domain (remainder filled in from reference TRBV28 and TRBJ1-5): DVKVTQSSRYLVKRTGEKVFLECVQDMDHENMFWYRQDPGLGLRLIYFSYDVKMKEKGDIPEGYSVSREKKERFSLILESASTNQTSMYLCASSLGSRPSNQPQHFGDGTRLSIL.

Only one count was recorded for this clonotype. V and J are TRBV20-1 and TRBJ1-2; TRBD1 aligns across 10 bases. Germline-derived CDR1 and CDR2 are DFQATT and SNEGSKA (reference sequence). The CDR3 covers 15 residues. The ends lost 3 bases at V and 12 bases at J; junction bases unmatched: 16. The chain's CDR3 is CSARTGGGLRRIDTF. DNA for the CDR3: TGCAGTGCTAGGACAGGGGGCGGCCTCCGCCGCATCGACACCTTC.

Of note for this clonotype: Given a much more abundant clone one base away, this may be a read error. The chain combines TRBV7-2 with TRBJ2-5; tentatively, D is TRBD1 or TRBD2 (6 bases each). V lost 5 bases and J 11 bases, leaving 21 bases between the germline ends. Germline CDR1 SGHTA, CDR2 FQGNSA. The CDR3 consists of 14 residues. Written as DNA, the CDR3 is TGTGCCAGCAGCCCCCGTGGAGGGGACAATGAGCAGTACTTC. Its translation is CASSPRGGDNEQYF.

The sample holds a few counts of this clonotype. The chain recombines TRBV29-1 with TRBJ2-2, with D tentatively TRBD1 (6 bases). The ends were cut back, 6 bases at V and 8 bases at J, with 13 bases in the middle. This CDR3 has 12 amino acids. The germline V gene encodes CDR1 SQVTM and CDR2 ANQGSEA. In DNA form, the CDR3 reads TGCAGCGTCGGACAGACGGGAGGGGAGCTGTTTTTT. Translation: CSVGQTGGELFF.

This clonotype was detected only a few times. The chain carries TRBV20-1 and TRBJ1-1; 7 bases map to TRBD1. This CDR3 is built from 14 residues. Germline CDR1 and CDR2: DFQATT and SNEGSKA (reference sequence). In nucleotides, the CDR3 is TGCAGCCCACCCCAACGCCGACAGGGCGCACCGGCTTTCTTT. Protein sequence: CSPPQRRQGAPAFF.

This sequence joins TRBV27 and TRBJ2-3; D remains ambiguous. This CDR3 region has 12 residues. Trimming left V 7 bases short and J 2 bases short, with 7 bases between. Germline assignment: CDR1 MNHEY and CDR2 SMNVEV (reference sequence). The CDR3 reads CASTSITDTQYF. The CDR3 region has the DNA TGTGCCAGCACCTCAATCACAGATACGCAGTATTTT.

The rearrangement joins TRBV20-1 to TRBJ2-1; D unclear. V was trimmed by 7 bases and J by 13 bases, leaving 14 bases between them. CDR3 length: 10 amino acids. CDR1 is DFQATT and CDR2 is SNEGSKA in the germline V gene (reference sequence). The CDR3 protein is CSVVLETQFF. The CDR3 bases are TGCAGTGTGGTGCTGGAGACCCAGTTCTTC.

This clonotype was picked up a small number of times. The chain couples TRBV6-2 or TRBV6-3 to TRBJ2-7; 11 bases map to TRBD2. The length of the CDR3 is 17 residues. CDR1 is MNHEY and CDR2 is SVGEGT in the germline V gene. V trimming: 0 bases; J trimming: 0 bases; junction bases outside the gene matches: 4. Written as DNA, the CDR3 is TGTGCCAGCAGTTACTCTTTGACTAGCGGGACCTCCTACGAGCAGTACTTC. Translation gives CASSYSLTSGTSYEQYF.

This chain connects TRBV10-3 to TRBJ2-7; 10 bases are a match to TRBD2. The length of the CDR3 is 15 residues. Germline-derived CDR1 and CDR2 are ENHRY and SYGVKD. The V gene end was trimmed by 3 bases and the J gene end by 2 bases; junction bases not matched to a gene: 4. The CDR3 bases are TGTGCCATCAGTGATCAGCGGGAGGGGACCTACGAGCAGTACTTC. It yields the protein CAISDQREGTYEQYF.

The chain couples TRBV20-1 to TRBJ2-3; TRBD2 aligns across 10 bases. CDR1 DFQATT and CDR2 SNEGSKA come from the germline V gene (reference sequence). V lost 3 bases to trimming and J lost 5 bases; unmatched junction nucleotides: 8. The CDR3 is 15 residues long. CDR3 region: CSASFGTSELDTQYF. The CDR3 nucleotides are TGCAGTGCTAGCTTTGGGACTAGCGAGCTAGATACGCAGTATTTT.

As regards this clonotype: Possible read error: a much larger clone is one base away. The chain combines TRBV29-1 with TRBJ2-7; 7 bases are a match to TRBD1. The CDR3 is 13 residues long. Looked up from germline, CDR1 is SQVTM and CDR2 is ANQGSEA. The CDR3 sequence is CGVERDSSYEQYF. CDR3 sequence (DNA): TGCGGCGTGGAGAGGGACAGCTCCTACGAGCAGTACTTC.